What follows is one T cell receptor (beta chain) and its context. The source of the sample is a study of technical replicates of blood from four donors. CDR3 length equals 16 residues. The germline gives CDR1 SGHVS, CDR2 FQNEAQ. V trimming: 4 bases; J trimming: 8 bases; junction bases outside the gene matches: 14. Produced via immunoSEQ multiplex PCR; TCRdb's table is partial and in-frame only. The table records some 62,000 clones, 87% of them present only once. The rearrangement joins TRBV7-8 to TRBJ1-2, with 9 bases that match TRBD1. This clonotype was obtained from a human donor in good health. Some clones in this sample may be carry-over from other donors' samples. The sequencing input was PBMCs. The DNA for the CDR3 is TGTGCCAGCAGCTCGTCCTACAGGGGGCAATCGGGCGGCTACACCTTC. Translating gives CASSSSYRGQSGGYTF.